The 13 T cell receptor beta chains given below trace back to one sample, sequenced in a study of T-cell reconstitution after alpha-beta-depleted transplantation in children. Researchers prepared the TCRbeta library using unique molecular identifiers, the study reports. A single record per CDR3 protein comes from TCRdb applying MiXCR to the PCR reads. Found here are around 490,000 distinct CDR3 sequences, more than 9.5% of them singletons; the top ten hold 12% to 15%. Sequenced material: PBMCs, mostly from graft donor cells, taken 180 days after TCRalphabeta/CD19-depleted stem cell transplant. The source is a female patient aged 2 to 10 who had a stem cell transplant for aplastic anemia, so the T cells may come from the graft donor.

This clonotype turned up a few times. The gene calls are TRBV7-2 and TRBJ2-4; a weak D match, TRBD1 (6 bases). CDR1 is SGHTA and CDR2 is FQGNSA in the germline V gene. The V and J ends lost 5 bases and 1 base respectively, with 21 bases between them. The CDR3 sequence is 18 residues long. CDR3 loop: CASSLSELLGGAKNIQYF. CDR3 coding DNA: TGTGCCAGCAGCCTATCGGAGTTATTAGGGGGTGCCAAAAACATTCAGTACTTC. The variable domain in full, completed from reference TRBV7-2 and TRBJ2-4, reads GAGVSQSPSNKVTEKGKDVELRCDPISGHTALYWYRQSLGQGLEFLIYFQGNSAPDKSGLPSDRFSAERTGGSVSTLTIQRTQQEDSAVYLCASSLSELLGGAKNIQYFGAGTRLSVL.

This clonotype was recorded many times. The chain recombines TRBV20-1 with TRBJ2-7, with 9 positions matching TRBD2. J was trimmed by 0 bases and V by 0 bases; bases with no gene match: 3. This CDR3 has 15 amino acids. The germline CDR1 and CDR2 sequences are DFQATT and SNEGSKA (reference sequence). CDR3 nucleotides: TGCAGTGCTAGAGATTTGCGGGGGGGCTCCTACGAGCAGTACTTC. The encoded protein is CSARDLRGGSYEQYF.

This rearrangement joins TRBV2 to TRBJ2-5; the D gene is possibly TRBD2 (5 bases). Germline CDR1 reads SNHLY; CDR2 reads FYNNEI. The CDR3 loop spans 16 amino acids. V was trimmed by 6 bases and J by 1 base, leaving 18 bases between them. The CDR3 loop reads CASSLRVLRAQETQYF. CDR3 nucleotides: TGTGCCAGCAGCCTCCGGGTCCTGAGGGCCCAAGAGACCCAGTACTTC.

The J gene is TRBJ1-5, the V gene TRBV18, with D possibly TRBD1 on 5 matching bases. The CDR3 is 16 amino acids. With 3 bases removed from V and 11 bases from J, the gap between germline ends came to 23 bases. Germline CDR1 and CDR2: KGHSH and LQKENI. The CDR3 sequence is CASSPEGWQGFLTQHF. The CDR3 DNA reads as TGTGCCAGCTCACCCGAGGGGTGGCAGGGATTCTTGACCCAGCATTTT.

This clonotype was seen a handful of times. The V gene is TRBV28, the J gene TRBJ2-3; D is possibly TRBD1 (6 bases). V was clipped by 6 bases and J by 0 bases, with 22 bases between them. CDR1 and CDR2 from the germline V gene are MDHEN and SYDVKM. CDR3 size: 18 residues. CDR3 region: CASSPGPQWGPSTDTQYF. In nucleotides, the CDR3 is TGTGCCAGCAGCCCCGGCCCCCAGTGGGGGCCTAGCACAGATACGCAGTATTTT.

This clonotype was counted between two and nine times. The chain has TRBV28 and TRBJ2-5, with D possibly matching TRBD2 (6 bases). Trimming pared 6 bases from V and 5 bases from J, leaving 16 bases between. Per the germline V gene, CDR1 is MDHEN and CDR2 is SYDVKM. CDR3 length: 14 amino acids. CDR3 nucleotides: TGTGCCAGCAGCGGGACTCCGCGGTGGGAGACCCAGTACTTC. This codes for CASSGTPRWETQYF.

The rearrangement joins TRBV7-2 to TRBJ1-2; a possible D gene is TRBD1 (5 bases). The V end was cut by 0 bases, the J end by 4 bases, with 9 bases between. Germline V gene sequence: CDR1 SGHTA, CDR2 FQGNSA. The CDR3 is made up of 14 amino acids. The CDR3 region is CASSLATGGYGYTF. DNA of the CDR3: TGTGCCAGCAGCTTAGCAACCGGGGGCTATGGCTACACCTTC.

This clonotype has a handful of counts. V usage is TRBV5-6 and J usage is TRBJ2-5, with TRBD1 matching over 11 bases. CDR1 and CDR2 from the germline V gene are SGHDT and YYEEEE. The CDR3 covers 16 residues. Germline trimming cut 4 bases from V and 0 bases from J; bases unmatched to any gene: 5. DNA of the CDR3: TGTGCCAGCAGCCGGGACAGGGGGAAGTACCAAGAGACCCAGTACTTC. Translating it yields CASSRDRGKYQETQYF.

A note on this clonotype: Sequence at one end of the junction differs from germline and may be a read error. The rearrangement uses TRBV28 and TRBJ2-6, with TRBD1 as a possible D gene (5 bases). The CDR3 spans 14 residues. Germline values: CDR1 MDHEN, CDR2 SYDVKM. DNA for the CDR3: TGTGCCAGCAGTCAGCGCGCTGGGGCCAACGGCCTGACTTTC. This codes for CASSQRAGANGLTF.

This clonotype was seen only a few times. The chain is built from TRBV21-1 and TRBJ2-3; TRBD1 was called by the table and not checked on the DNA. TRBV21-1 is a pseudogene locus. CDR3 length: 17 residues. The CDR3 reads CASSCLRQGVGTDTQYF. DNA for the CDR3: TGTGCCAGCTCGTGTTTGAGACAGGGGGTCGGCACAGATACGCAGTATTTT.

The CDR3, as DNA: TGCAGCGACCTGACAGAATCCAATGAGCAGTTCTTC. Translation gives CSDLTESNEQFF. The chain uses TRBV29-1 and TRBJ2-1, with a tentative D call TRBD1 (5 bases). Germline-derived CDR1 and CDR2 are SQVTM and ANQGSEA. The ends were cut back, 7 bases at V and 6 bases at J, with 13 bases in the middle. This CDR3 comprises 12 residues.

The table lists this clonotype with a few counts. The chain links TRBV7-6 to TRBJ2-7; unclear D gene. The germline gives CDR1 SGHVS, CDR2 FNYEAQ. CDR3 length: 15 amino acids. The V gene lost 1 base and the J gene lost 2 bases, with 12 bases spanning the gap. The CDR3 DNA is TGTGCCAGCAGCTTAGGTCGGTCGGGTGCCTACGAGCAGTACTTC. This encodes CASSLGRSGAYEQYF. Complete variable domain (other parts from reference TRBV7-6 and TRBJ2-7): GAGVSQSPRYKVTKRGQDVALRCDPISGHVSLYWYRQALGQGPEFLTYFNYEAQQDKSGLPNDRFSAERPEGSISTLTIQRTEQRDSAMYRCASSLGRSGAYEQYFGPGTRLTVT.

This clonotype was seen more than once but under ten times. The gene calls are TRBV19 and TRBJ2-7; D ambiguous. Germline CDR1 reads LNHDA; CDR2 reads SQIVND (reference sequence). Trimming took off 7 bases at V and 3 bases at J, with 7 bases between the two ends. This CDR3 comprises 11 residues. The DNA for the CDR3 is TGTGCCAGTAAGGGCCACTACGAGCAGTACTTC. Translating it yields CASKGHYEQYF.